Below are 5 T cell receptor beta chains sequenced from a single sample in a study of cytomegalovirus exposure and HLA in healthy donors. Vbeta (60) and Jbeta (13) primers were used in the PCR. Libraries were prepared by immunoSEQ multiplex PCR; TCRdb keeps only in-frame clonotypes and omits some of them. The repertoire has about 190,000 clones, roughly 80% of them found once; the top ten carry roughly 2%. Sequencing was performed on PBMCs. The receptors here all came from a woman aged 30 to 39 in good health and CMV-seropositive.

The chain joins TRBV7-8 to TRBJ2-1; TRBD2 agrees at 8 bases. Trimming removed 0 bases from V and 14 bases from J; junction bases left unmatched: 12. CDR1 and CDR2 from the germline V gene are SGHVS and FQNEAQ. This CDR3 contains 15 residues. DNA for the CDR3: TGTGCCAGCAGCTTAGCAGGCGGGAGGTGGGGGAAAGAGTTCTTC. Residues: CASSLAGGRWGKEFF.

The V and J genes are TRBV28 and TRBJ2-7, with TRBD1 as a possible D gene (5 bases). Germline CDR1 MDHEN, CDR2 SYDVKM. Trimming removed 7 bases from V and 2 bases from J, with 9 bases in between. The CDR3 has 12 amino acids. Written as DNA, the CDR3 is TGTGCCAGCAAGGCAGGGACCTACGAGCAGTACTTC. It codes for CASKAGTYEQYF.

The chain combines TRBV5-1 with TRBJ2-7, with 8 nucleotides matching TRBD2. Germline V gives CDR1 SGHRS, CDR2 YFSETQ. The CDR3 consists of 15 residues. V was pared by 0 bases and J by 3 bases, with 5 bases of the junction left unmatched. DNA for the CDR3: TGCGCCAGCAGCTTGGCGGGGGGGACCCTCTACGAGCAGTACTTC. Its protein is CASSLAGGTLYEQYF.

Only a few counts were recorded for this clone. The genes are TRBV5-6 and TRBJ1-2; tentative D call: TRBD1 (5 bases). The CDR3 is 15 residues long. Looked up from germline, CDR1 is SGHDT and CDR2 is YYEEEE. V dropped 1 base and J dropped 0 bases, with 10 bases sitting between them. The CDR3 region is CASSLTGGANYGYTF. CDR3 DNA: TGTGCCAGCAGCTTGACAGGCGGAGCTAACTATGGCTACACCTTC.

Turning to this clone: Other DNA sequences in the same sample also yield this CDR3. This chain joins TRBV5-1 and TRBJ2-7; 7 nucleotides match TRBD1. This CDR3 region has 14 residues. Germline CDR1 reads SGHRS; CDR2 reads YFSETQ. The V gene end was trimmed by 2 bases and the J gene end by 3 bases; junction bases not matched to a gene: 5. The CDR3 nucleotides read TGCGCCAGCAGCTTAAGGACAGGCGGCTACGAGCAGTACTTC. This gives the protein CASSLRTGGYEQYF.